This T cell receptor (beta chain) originates from a study of technical replicates of blood from several donors. Sequencing used immunoSEQ multiplex PCR; TCRdb keeps in-frame clones, though not all of them. The sample shows 95,000 to 100,000 clones, nearly 96% of them seen only once. Trimming removed 3 bases from V and 5 bases from J; junction bases left unmatched: 3. Germline lookup yields CDR1 MNHNS and CDR2 SASEGT. This CDR3 comprises 15 residues. The gene calls are TRBV6-1 and TRBJ2-1; TRBD1 aligns across 11 bases. This receptor was obtained from a human donor in good health. The sequenced sample was T cells isolated from PBMCs. The CDR3 spells CASSEPGQGDNEQFF. CDR3 DNA: TGTGCCAGCAGTGAGCCGGGACAGGGGGACAATGAGCAGTTCTTC.